Below, 26 T cell receptor beta chains from the same sample are listed, as sequenced in a study of shared clonotypes between healthy human individuals. The table came from immunoSEQ multiplex PCR; TCRdb's copy has only in-frame clones and leaves some out. The profile shows about 1,900,000 clones, 85% to 95% of them singletons. Positive CCR7 selection of CD45RO-negative cells yielded the naive CD8 cells, and terminally differentiated effector memory CD45RA+ cells were excluded. The sequenced sample was naive CD8+ T cells sorted from blood. These TCRs come from a man aged 18 to 35 in good health.

The rearrangement uses TRBV10-3 and TRBJ2-7; TRBD2 matches at 12 bases. Germline CDR1 ENHRY, CDR2 SYGVKD. V dropped 10 bases and J dropped 0; count of bases not matched to a gene: 4. The CDR3 contains 14 residues. The CDR3 spells CATRLAGASYEQYF. The CDR3 DNA reads TGTGCCACCAGACTAGCGGGGGCCTCCTACGAGCAGTACTTC.

Only a few counts were recorded for this clone. The chain recombines TRBV7-9 with TRBJ1-1; 7 bases line up with TRBD1. CDR1 and CDR2 from the germline V gene are SEHNR and FQNEAQ (reference sequence). The CDR3 has 14 residues. With V trimmed by 9 bases and J by 0 bases, 7 bases remained unmatched. The DNA for the CDR3 is TGTGCCAGTATGGGACAGTCTATGAACACTGAAGCTTTCTTT. Translated: CASMGQSMNTEAFF.

This sequence joins TRBV30 and TRBJ2-2; D is undetermined. The germline CDR1 and CDR2 sequences are GTSNPN and SVGIG (reference sequence). Between the trimmed V and J ends, which lost 1 base and 7 bases, there was a span of 10 bases. The CDR3 totals 13 residues. The CDR3 region has the DNA TGTGCCTGGAGTGGACCGGGCAGCGGGGAGCTGTTTTTT. Its protein product is CAWSGPGSGELFF.

This chain joins TRBV29-1 and TRBJ2-7; TRBD2 matches at 14 bases. Trimming at V came to 6 bases and at J to 5 bases, leaving 0 bases not matched to a gene. The CDR3 covers 12 residues. CDR1 is SQVTM, CDR2 ANQGSEA, per germline. CDR3 amino acids: CSVGLAGDEQYF. The CDR3 DNA is TGCAGCGTGGGACTAGCGGGGGACGAGCAGTACTTC.

The rearrangement links TRBV7-9 to TRBJ2-7; TRBD1 aligns across 8 bases. This CDR3 spans 14 amino acids. Losses at the gene ends were 4 bases for V and 4 bases for J; bases not matched to a gene: 6. Germline V gene data show CDR1 as SEHNR and CDR2 as FQNEAQ (reference sequence). CDR3 DNA sequence: TGTGCCAGCAGCTCCGGACAGGGTAAATACGAGCAGTACTTC. Translated, it gives CASSSGQGKYEQYF.

CDR3 nucleotides: TGTGCCAGCAGCTCCTTAGGGGGAGCCTACGAGCAGTACTTC. It is translated as CASSSLGGAYEQYF. The genes are TRBV7-9 and TRBJ2-7; TRBD1 might be the D (6 bases). The CDR3 has 14 residues. V gave up 4 bases and J gave up 2 bases, with 12 bases separating them. CDR1 is SEHNR, CDR2 FQNEAQ, per germline (reference sequence).

As for this clone: The sample carries other DNA sequences with the same CDR3. The chain links TRBV4-1 to TRBJ2-7; no clear D gene. The CDR3 is made up of 12 amino acids. The germline CDR1 and CDR2 sequences are MGHRA and YSYEKL. V lost 0 bases and J 0 bases, leaving 0 bases between the germline ends. CDR3 region: CASSQDSYEQYF. CDR3 in DNA: TGCGCCAGCAGCCAAGACTCCTACGAGCAGTACTTC.

This clone was seen only once. The conserved phenylalanine or tryptophan is not found at the CDR3 terminus, so this likely reflects a read error. It is unclear where the CDR3 begins or ends on the DNA, so no DNA is shown, and the CDR3 is as TCRdb lists it. The J gene is TRBJ2-7, the V gene TRBV6-4; TRBD2, the table's D call, lacks a check against the DNA. Germline V lookup: CDR1 MRHNA, CDR2 SNTAGT. The length of the CDR3 is 15 amino acids, counting both ends. This CDR3 reads CASSDSKIAGGTPHG.

J is TRBJ1-1 and V is TRBV6-5; D is possibly TRBD1 (6 bases). The ends were cut back, 6 bases at V and 7 bases at J, with 9 bases in the middle. Germline CDR1 MNHEY, CDR2 SVGAGI. The length of the CDR3 is 11 residues. The CDR3 DNA reads as TGTGCCAGCAGCAAGGGGGGTGAAGCTTTCTTT. Its translation: CASSKGGEAFF.

In DNA, the CDR3 is TGTGCCAGCAGCTTGCAGGTTCAGGGGGCTCGTGAGCAGTACTTC. It translates to CASSLQVQGAREQYF. The chain employs TRBV5-6 and TRBJ2-7; TRBD1 matches at 8 bases. Losses at the gene ends were 1 base for V and 7 bases for J; bases not matched to a gene: 10. From germline, CDR1 is SGHDT and CDR2 YYEEEE. This CDR3 is built from 15 residues.

J is TRBJ1-2 and V is TRBV5-4, with unresolved D. This CDR3 is 13 amino acids long. With 7 bases removed from V and 6 bases from J, the gap between germline ends came to 16 bases. Germline V lookup: CDR1 SGHNT, CDR2 YYREEE (reference sequence). CDR3 region: CASGTRSKNGYTF. CDR3 bases: TGTGCCAGCGGAACCCGGTCGAAAAATGGCTACACCTTC.

About this clone itself: In the same sample, other DNA sequences code for this CDR3. This chain joins TRBV19 and TRBJ2-7; 7 positions agree with TRBD1. V shed 2 bases, J shed 1 base, and the junction held 2 bases outside the gene matches. CDR1 LNHDA and CDR2 SQIVND come from the germline V gene (reference sequence). The CDR3 is 14 amino acids. The CDR3 DNA reads TGTGCCAGTAGTATAACAGGGGAGTCCTACGAGCAGTACTTC. Translation gives CASSITGESYEQYF.

With regard to this clone: Its ends do not fully match the called genes, so a read error is possible. The sample holds other DNA sequences that translate to the same CDR3. The chain recombines TRBV5-4 with TRBJ2-7, with 7 bases aligning to TRBD1. Germline loops: CDR1 SGHNT, CDR2 YYREEE (reference sequence). The CDR3 spans 12 residues. The CDR3 region is CASSQDRYEQYF. The CDR3 nucleotides read TGTGCCAGCAGCCAGGACAGGTACGAACAGTACTTC.

The V call is TRBV5-1, the J call TRBJ2-7; TRBD1 matches 7 bases. The germline V gene has CDR1 SGHRS and CDR2 YFSETQ. The CDR3 spans 13 residues. V shed 4 bases and J 2 bases; nucleotides not matched to a gene: 3. The CDR3 DNA reads as TGCGCCAGCAGCGGGACAGCGACCTACGAGCAGTACTTC. Protein: CASSGTATYEQYF.

V and J are TRBV5-1 and TRBJ2-2; the D gene is possibly TRBD1 (6 bases). V dropped 7 bases and J dropped 4 bases, with 14 bases sitting between them. The CDR3 length is 14 residues. From germline, CDR1 is SGHRS and CDR2 YFSETQ. The CDR3 DNA is TGCGCCAGCGCTGAGACAGGCGCCACCGGGGAGCTGTTTTTT. It translates to CASAETGATGELFF.

The rearrangement joins TRBV5-6 to TRBJ2-7, with TRBD1 matching over 7 bases. CDR3 length: 13 amino acids. Trimming took 6 bases from V and 7 from J; bases not matched to a gene: 10. CDR1 is SGHDT and CDR2 is YYEEEE in the germline V gene. This chain's CDR3 is CASTPQGDVEQYF. CDR3 nucleotide sequence: TGTGCCAGCACCCCCCAGGGGGACGTGGAGCAGTACTTC.

Concerning this clone itself: A read error may produce the germline difference seen at one junction end. The chain combines TRBV29-1 with TRBJ2-3, with 9 positions matching TRBD2. Germline CDR1 and CDR2: SQVTM and ANQGSEA. This CDR3 spans 15 amino acids. CDR3 DNA sequence: TGCAGCGTCGAAGCGGGACTAGCTTTTACAGATACGCAGTATTTT. It yields the protein CSVEAGLAFTDTQYF.

The rearrangement uses TRBV10-3 and TRBJ1-1, with unresolved D. The CDR3 is 14 residues long. V dropped 7 bases and J dropped 6 bases, with 18 bases sitting between them. CDR1 and CDR2 from the germline V gene are ENHRY and SYGVKD. This chain's CDR3 is CAIKGSEDGPEAFF. Here the CDR3 DNA reads TGTGCCATCAAAGGGTCAGAGGATGGGCCTGAAGCTTTCTTT.

The gene calls are TRBV4-3 and TRBJ1-4, with a tentative D call TRBD1 (5 bases). The CDR3 has 15 amino acids. The V end was cut by 4 bases, the J end by 3 bases, with 12 bases between. Germline V gene data show CDR1 as LGHNA and CDR2 as YSLEER. The CDR3 DNA reads as TGCGCCAGCAGCCGATTGACAGCCTCTAATGAAAAACTGTTTTTT. Its protein product is CASSRLTASNEKLFF.

The J gene is TRBJ2-7, the V gene TRBV21-1; the D call TRBD1 from the table was never checked on the DNA. TRBV21-1 is designated a pseudogene. This CDR3 spans 16 amino acids. DNA of the CDR3: TGTGCCAGCAGCAAAGCCCGGGACAGGCCTTGTAACGAGCAGTACTTC. This codes for CASSKARDRPCNEQYF.

The V and J genes are TRBV4-3 and TRBJ2-2; a weak D match, TRBD2 (6 bases). The germline V gene has CDR1 LGHNA and CDR2 YSLEER. The CDR3 consists of 17 residues. V shed 0 bases and J shed 3 bases, with 14 bases lying between them. The CDR3 region has the DNA TGCGCCAGCAGCCAAGAGGCGGAAAGGAGGGACACCGGGGAGCTGTTTTTT. As protein: CASSQEAERRDTGELFF.

This clone was recorded once. This chain uses TRBV7-6 with TRBJ2-7, with no clear D. Trimming pared 1 base from V and 0 bases from J, leaving 13 bases between. CDR3 length: 16 residues. Germline V gene sequence: CDR1 SGHVS, CDR2 FNYEAQ. CDR3 amino acids: CASSLESAAYSYEQYF. The CDR3 DNA sequence: TGTGCCAGCAGCTTAGAGTCGGCGGCGTACTCCTACGAGCAGTACTTC.

This clone showed up just once. This rearrangement joins TRBV7-6 to TRBJ2-3, with D unclear. The germline gives CDR1 SGHVS, CDR2 FNYEAQ. V lost 4 bases and J lost 2, with 10 bases in between. The CDR3 has 14 amino acids. CDR3 bases: TGTGCCAGCAGCTCGGGTGCCAACACAGATACGCAGTATTTT. Protein sequence: CASSSGANTDTQYF. Together with reference TRBV7-6 and TRBJ2-3, the CDR3 gives the full variable domain: GAGVSQSPRYKVTKRGQDVALRCDPISGHVSLYWYRQALGQGPEFLTYFNYEAQQDKSGLPNDRFSAERPEGSISTLTIQRTEQRDSAMYRCASSSGANTDTQYFGPGTRLTVL.

The rearrangement joins TRBV11-2 to TRBJ2-2; 12 bases map to TRBD2. Germline CDR1 and CDR2: SGHAT and FQNNGV. J was trimmed by 0 bases and V by 3 bases; bases with no gene match: 5. There are 18 residues in the CDR3. Here the CDR3 DNA reads TGTGCCAGCAGCTTTCGGACTAGCGGGGATTCGAACACCGGGGAGCTGTTTTTT. It translates to CASSFRTSGDSNTGELFF.

The V and J genes are TRBV29-1 and TRBJ2-1; D not certain. The CDR3 is 10 residues long. Between the trimmed V and J ends, which lost 4 bases and 5 bases, there was a span of 3 bases. Germline V lookup: CDR1 SQVTM, CDR2 ANQGSEA. CDR3 protein: CSVVNNEQFF. CDR3 coding DNA: TGCAGCGTTGTTAACAATGAGCAGTTCTTC.

V is TRBV4-1 and J is TRBJ2-7, with TRBD1 matching over 8 bases. The CDR3 contains 16 residues. V lost 0 bases, J lost 3 bases, and 7 bases stayed unmatched. Germline CDR1 reads MGHRA; CDR2 reads YSYEKL. The CDR3 nucleotides are TGCGCCAGCAGCCAAGATGCCGGACAGGGATACTACGAGCAGTACTTC. It translates to CASSQDAGQGYYEQYF.